A selection of T cell receptor beta chains follows, all from one sample in a study of cytomegalovirus exposure and HLA in healthy donors. Only in-frame clones appear in the TCRdb table, and some are missing; sequencing was by immunoSEQ multiplex PCR. The table includes approximately 190,000 clones, 80% detected once. Sequenced: PBMCs. These receptors were collected from a middle-aged man in good health and CMV-seropositive. The CDR3 runs from the conserved cysteine through the conserved F or W. Each record gives: D gene, V gene, J gene, clone size, CDR3 protein, CDR3 DNA. The D gene is left open where the match is weak. The size field is filled for only some rows; it gives once, few, many or a size class.

D gene: TRBD1; V gene: TRBV9; J gene: TRBJ2-3; clone size: .; CDR3 protein: CASSPGQITDTQYF; CDR3 DNA: TGTGCCAGCAGCCCGGGACAGATCACAGATACGCAGTATTTT
D gene: TRBD1; V gene: TRBV5-1; J gene: TRBJ2-7; clone size: .; CDR3 protein: CASSKDRASYEQYF; CDR3 DNA: TGCGCCAGCAGCAAGGACAGGGCATCCTACGAGCAGTACTTC
D gene: TRBD1; V gene: TRBV19; J gene: TRBJ1-2; clone size: .; CDR3 protein: CASRRDRANYGYTF; CDR3 DNA: TGTGCCAGTAGAAGGGACAGGGCGAACTATGGCTACACCTTC
D gene: .; V gene: TRBV11-2; J gene: TRBJ1-1; clone size: .; CDR3 protein: CASSLDIQVNTEAFF; CDR3 DNA: TGTGCCAGCAGCTTAGATATCCAGGTGAACACTGAAGCTTTCTTT
D gene: TRBD1; V gene: TRBV29-1; J gene: TRBJ2-7; clone size: .; CDR3 protein: CSVYRDRGSYEQYF; CDR3 DNA: TGCAGCGTATACCGGGACAGGGGTTCCTACGAGCAGTACTTC
D gene: .; V gene: TRBV7-9; J gene: TRBJ2-7; clone size: .; CDR3 protein: CSSSLETGEQYF; CDR3 DNA: TGTTCCAGCAGCTTAGAAACCGGCGAGCAGTACTTC
D gene: .; V gene: TRBV5-1; J gene: TRBJ2-1; clone size: .; CDR3 protein: CASSLGGGSYNEQFF; CDR3 DNA: TGCGCCAGCAGCTTGGGTGGCGGATCCTACAATGAGCAGTTCTTC
D gene: .; V gene: TRBV5-1; J gene: TRBJ1-2; clone size: .; CDR3 protein: CASSPDTDGYTF; CDR3 DNA: TGCGCCAGCAGTCCAGACACAGACGGCTACACCTTC
D gene: .; V gene: TRBV15; J gene: TRBJ1-5; clone size: .; CDR3 protein: CATSRDTDRDNQPQHF; CDR3 DNA: TGTGCCACCAGCAGGGATACTGACAGAGACAATCAGCCCCAGCATTTT
D gene: TRBD2; V gene: TRBV13; J gene: TRBJ2-7; clone size: .; CDR3 protein: CASSLAGGYEQYF; CDR3 DNA: TGTGCCAGCAGCTTAGCGGGGGGTTACGAGCAGTACTTC
D gene: .; V gene: TRBV19; J gene: TRBJ1-5; clone size: few; CDR3 protein: CASRRPGNQPQHF; CDR3 DNA: TGTGCCAGTAGGCGGCCTGGGAATCAGCCCCAGCATTTT
D gene: .; V gene: TRBV7-2; J gene: TRBJ2-7; clone size: .; CDR3 protein: CASSSVQGPSYEQYF; CDR3 DNA: TGTGCCAGCAGCTCCGTACAGGGACCCTCCTACGAGCAGTACTTC
D gene: TRBD1; V gene: TRBV18; J gene: TRBJ1-2; clone size: few; CDR3 protein: CASSPQTGTGYTF; CDR3 DNA: TGTGCCAGCTCACCCCAGACAGGGACTGGCTACACCTTC
D gene: .; V gene: TRBV28; J gene: TRBJ2-1; clone size: .; CDR3 protein: CASSPPRGYNEQFF; CDR3 DNA: TGTGCCAGCAGTCCCCCGCGAGGCTACAATGAGCAGTTCTTC
D gene: .; V gene: TRBV19; J gene: TRBJ2-3; clone size: .; CDR3 protein: CASSIGVGPTDTQYF; CDR3 DNA: TGTGCCAGTAGTATAGGAGTTGGGCCCACAGATACGCAGTATTTT
D gene: .; V gene: TRBV6-5; J gene: TRBJ2-3; clone size: .; CDR3 protein: CASSNQGDTQYF; CDR3 DNA: TGTGCCAGCAGCAACCAGGGGGATACGCAGTATTTT
D gene: TRBD1; V gene: TRBV7-9; J gene: TRBJ2-1; clone size: .; CDR3 protein: CASTSGGNEQFF; CDR3 DNA: TGTGCCAGCACCTCAGGGGGCAATGAGCAGTTCTTC
D gene: TRBD1; V gene: TRBV4-3; J gene: TRBJ2-3; clone size: .; CDR3 protein: CASSPTGGPYYF; CDR3 DNA: TGCGCCAGCAGCCCGACAGGGGGACCATACTATTTT
D gene: TRBD1; V gene: TRBV28; J gene: TRBJ2-2; clone size: .; CDR3 protein: CASRGTGHTGELFF; CDR3 DNA: TGTGCCAGCAGAGGGACAGGGCACACCGGGGAGCTGTTTTTT
D gene: TRBD2; V gene: TRBV7-9; J gene: TRBJ2-1; clone size: once; CDR3 protein: CASGGLAGGEQFF; CDR3 DNA: TGTGCCAGCGGGGGACTAGCGGGGGGTGAGCAGTTCTTC
D gene: TRBD1; V gene: TRBV7-9; J gene: TRBJ1-2; clone size: .; CDR3 protein: CASSFSRQGARGYTF; CDR3 DNA: TGTGCCAGCAGCTTTTCCCGACAGGGGGCAAGAGGCTACACCTTC
D gene: TRBD1; V gene: TRBV7-9; J gene: TRBJ2-7; clone size: .; CDR3 protein: CASSSRGREQYF; CDR3 DNA: TGTGCCAGCAGCTCGAGGGGGCGCGAGCAGTACTTC
D gene: .; V gene: TRBV7-6; J gene: TRBJ2-1; clone size: .; CDR3 protein: CASSPWETVYNEQFF; CDR3 DNA: TGTGCCAGCAGCCCCTGGGAGACGGTTTACAATGAGCAGTTCTTC
D gene: .; V gene: TRBV28; J gene: TRBJ2-1; clone size: few; CDR3 protein: CAILRGGSYNEQFF; CDR3 DNA: TGTGCCATCCTGCGGGGTGGCTCCTACAATGAGCAGTTCTTC
D gene: TRBD1; V gene: TRBV9; J gene: TRBJ1-2; clone size: .; CDR3 protein: CASSAQTGAGNYGYTF; CDR3 DNA: TGTGCCAGCAGCGCGCAAACAGGGGCCGGGAACTATGGCTACACCTTC
D gene: TRBD1; V gene: TRBV7-2; J gene: TRBJ1-1; clone size: few; CDR3 protein: CASRLGEGGPMNTEAFF; CDR3 DNA: TGTGCCAGCAGGTTAGGGGAAGGGGGCCCCATGAACACTGAAGCTTTCTTT
D gene: TRBD2; V gene: TRBV5-5; J gene: TRBJ2-5; clone size: .; CDR3 protein: CASTPGWGGETQYF; CDR3 DNA: TGTGCCAGCACCCCTGGTTGGGGGGGGGAGACCCAGTACTTC
D gene: .; V gene: TRBV9; J gene: TRBJ1-1; clone size: .; CDR3 protein: CASSVTGELTEAFF; CDR3 DNA: TGTGCCAGCAGCGTCACGGGTGAGTTAACTGAAGCTTTCTTT
D gene: .; V gene: TRBV10-3; J gene: TRBJ1-5; clone size: .; CDR3 protein: CAISVTLGGSGNQPQHF; CDR3 DNA: TGTGCCATCAGTGTAACCCTGGGGGGATCCGGCAATCAGCCCCAGCATTTT
D gene: .; V gene: TRBV6-6; J gene: TRBJ2-7; clone size: few; CDR3 protein: CASSYSLGDYEQYF; CDR3 DNA: TGTGCCAGCAGTTACTCGCTAGGGGATTACGAGCAGTACTTC
D gene: .; V gene: TRBV9; J gene: TRBJ2-7; clone size: .; CDR3 protein: CASSVEARDPYEQYF; CDR3 DNA: TGTGCCAGCAGCGTAGAAGCCAGGGATCCCTACGAGCAGTACTTC
D gene: .; V gene: TRBV5-4; J gene: TRBJ1-6; clone size: .; CDR3 protein: CASRFTGSPSPLHF; CDR3 DNA: TGTGCCAGCAGATTTACGGGTAGTCCCTCACCCCTCCACTTT
D gene: .; V gene: TRBV2; J gene: TRBJ2-7; clone size: once; CDR3 protein: CASTARIQGDEQYF; CDR3 DNA: TGTGCCAGCACCGCCCGAATACAGGGTGACGAGCAGTACTTC
D gene: TRBD2; V gene: TRBV11-1; J gene: TRBJ2-2; clone size: once; CDR3 protein: CASSPGLAGGLTGELFF; CDR3 DNA: TGTGCCAGCAGCCCCGGACTAGCGGGGGGGCTCACCGGGGAGCTGTTTTTT
D gene: .; V gene: TRBV10-3; J gene: TRBJ1-5; clone size: .; CDR3 protein: CAISGEGGNQPQHF; CDR3 DNA: TGTGCCATCAGTGGGGAAGGGGGCAATCAGCCCCAGCATTTT
D gene: TRBD2; V gene: TRBV4-3; J gene: TRBJ2-3; clone size: .; CDR3 protein: CASGSGGTDTQYF; CDR3 DNA: TGCGCCAGCGGCAGCGGGGGCACAGATACGCAGTATTTT
D gene: .; V gene: TRBV30; J gene: TRBJ2-7; clone size: .; CDR3 protein: CAYWGGPYEQYF; CDR3 DNA: TGTGCCTACTGGGGGGGCCCCTACGAGCAGTACTTC
D gene: .; V gene: TRBV7-3; J gene: TRBJ2-1; clone size: few; CDR3 protein: CASSPTGGEQFF; CDR3 DNA: TGTGCCAGCAGCCCGACAGGAGGTGAGCAGTTCTTC
D gene: TRBD1; V gene: TRBV7-2; J gene: TRBJ2-5; clone size: once; CDR3 protein: CASSLEGQLGETQYF; CDR3 DNA: TGTGCCAGCAGCTTAGAGGGACAGCTGGGGGAGACCCAGTACTTC
D gene: TRBD1; V gene: TRBV7-9; J gene: TRBJ1-2; clone size: once; CDR3 protein: CASSHGQGIGYTF; CDR3 DNA: TGTGCCAGCAGCCATGGACAGGGGATTGGCTACACCTTC
D gene: .; V gene: TRBV20-1; J gene: TRBJ1-2; clone size: once; CDR3 protein: CSARNRDGYTF; CDR3 DNA: TGCAGTGCTAGAAACAGGGATGGCTACACCTTC